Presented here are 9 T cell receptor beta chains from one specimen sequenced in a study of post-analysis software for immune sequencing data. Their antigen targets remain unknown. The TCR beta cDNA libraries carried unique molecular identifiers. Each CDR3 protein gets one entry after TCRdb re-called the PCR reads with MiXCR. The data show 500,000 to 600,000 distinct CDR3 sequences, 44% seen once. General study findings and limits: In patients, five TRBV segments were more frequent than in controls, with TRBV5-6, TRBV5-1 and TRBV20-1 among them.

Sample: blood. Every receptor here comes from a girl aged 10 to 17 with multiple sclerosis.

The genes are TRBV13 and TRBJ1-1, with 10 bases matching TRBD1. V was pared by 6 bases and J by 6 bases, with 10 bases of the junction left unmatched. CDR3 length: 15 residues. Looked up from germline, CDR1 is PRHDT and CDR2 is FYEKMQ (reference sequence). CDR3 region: CASSPLDRGRAEAFF. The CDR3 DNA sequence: TGTGCCAGCAGTCCATTGGACAGGGGGAGGGCTGAAGCTTTCTTT.

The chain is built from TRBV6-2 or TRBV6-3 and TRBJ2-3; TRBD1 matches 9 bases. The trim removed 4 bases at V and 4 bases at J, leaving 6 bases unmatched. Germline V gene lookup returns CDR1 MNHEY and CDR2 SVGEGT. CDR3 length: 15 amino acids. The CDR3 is CASSLPGQGPDTQYF. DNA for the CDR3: TGTGCCAGCAGTTTACCGGGACAGGGTCCAGATACGCAGTATTTT.

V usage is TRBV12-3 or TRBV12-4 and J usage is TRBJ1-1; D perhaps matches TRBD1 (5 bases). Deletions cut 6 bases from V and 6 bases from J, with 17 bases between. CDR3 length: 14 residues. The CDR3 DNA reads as TGTGCCAGCAGATCCCTCCGGGGGGACGCTGAAGCTTTCTTT. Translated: CASRSLRGDAEAFF.

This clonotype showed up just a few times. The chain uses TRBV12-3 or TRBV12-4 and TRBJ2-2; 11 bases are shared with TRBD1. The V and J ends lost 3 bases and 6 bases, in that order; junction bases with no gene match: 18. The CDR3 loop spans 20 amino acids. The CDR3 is CASSFSADRGLRHISGELFF. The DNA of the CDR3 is TGTGCCAGCAGTTTTAGTGCGGACAGGGGGCTAAGGCATATATCCGGGGAGCTGTTTTTT.

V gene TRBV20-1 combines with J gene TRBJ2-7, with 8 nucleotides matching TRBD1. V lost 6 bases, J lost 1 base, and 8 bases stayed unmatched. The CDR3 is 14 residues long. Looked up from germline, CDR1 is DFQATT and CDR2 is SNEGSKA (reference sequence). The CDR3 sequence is CSAPPRQGSYEQYF. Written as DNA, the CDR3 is TGCAGTGCCCCACCGAGACAGGGGTCCTACGAGCAGTACTTC.

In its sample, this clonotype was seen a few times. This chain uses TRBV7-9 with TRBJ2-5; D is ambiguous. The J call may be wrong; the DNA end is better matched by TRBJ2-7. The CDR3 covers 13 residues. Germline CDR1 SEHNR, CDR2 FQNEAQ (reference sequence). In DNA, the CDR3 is TGTGCCAGCAGCTTAGGAGGTTCTGGCGAGCAGTACTTC. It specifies CASSLGGSGEQYF.

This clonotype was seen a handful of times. The CDR3 sequence is CASSVLAGGNTDTQYF. In nucleotides, the CDR3 is TGTGCCAGCAGTGTGCTAGCGGGAGGTAACACAGATACGCAGTATTTT. J is TRBJ2-3 and V is TRBV6-1; TRBD2 aligns across 11 bases. V was clipped by 4 bases and J by 2 bases; unmatched bases: 5. CDR3 length: 16 amino acids. CDR1 MNHNS and CDR2 SASEGT come from the germline V gene.

The CDR3 protein is CASSPKQGAEETQYF. The CDR3 nucleotides read TGTGCCAGCTCCCCTAAACAGGGGGCTGAAGAGACCCAGTACTTC. J is TRBJ2-7 and V is TRBV18, with 9 nucleotides matching TRBD1. TRBJ2-5 matches the DNA end more closely, so the J call is doubtful. Germline CDR1 reads KGHSH; CDR2 reads LQKENI. The CDR3 runs 15 residues.

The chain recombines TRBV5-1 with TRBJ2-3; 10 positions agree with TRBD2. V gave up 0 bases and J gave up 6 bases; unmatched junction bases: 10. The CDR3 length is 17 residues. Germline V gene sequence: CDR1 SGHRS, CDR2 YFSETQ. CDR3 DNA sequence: TGCGCCAGCAGCTTGGTGGTTAGCGGGGGGTCCCCGGATACGCAGTATTTT. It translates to CASSLVVSGGSPDTQYF.